The 10 T cell receptor beta chains presented below share a single source sample, sequenced in a study of T cell responses to AZD1222 COVID-19 vaccine. Data came from immunoSEQ multiplex PCR; TCRdb stores just in-frame clones and leaves some out. The sample gives fewer than 150,000 clones, about 92% of which show up once; approximately 5.4% is in the top ten. Sample: peripheral blood, taken on day 0 of AZD1222 vaccination. These receptor sequences come from an adult in good health.

This clone was observed once. CDR3 residues: CASSFWSGRTEAFF. The CDR3 region has the DNA TGTGCCAGCAGCTTCTGGTCAGGGAGGACTGAAGCTTTCTTT. The V call is TRBV5-6, the J call TRBJ1-1; possible D gene TRBD1, 5 bases. Between the trimmed V and J ends, which lost 2 bases and 5 bases, there was a span of 13 bases. Per germline, CDR1 SGHDT and CDR2 YYEEEE. This CDR3 spans 14 amino acids.

Only one count was recorded for this clone. V and J are TRBV29-1 and TRBJ2-7, with 12 bases aligning to TRBD2. Germline loops: CDR1 SQVTM, CDR2 ANQGSEA. Trimming removed 6 bases from V and 2 bases from J; junction bases left unmatched: 11. The CDR3 has 16 residues. The CDR3 coding sequence is TGCAGCGTCCTAGGTCTAGCGGGGGGGTACGCCTACGAGCAGTACTTC. This gives the protein CSVLGLAGGYAYEQYF.

This chain joins TRBV10-3 and TRBJ1-2; maybe TRBD1 (5 bases). CDR3 length equals 15 residues. Trimming shortened V by 6 bases and J by 8 bases, and 22 bases separated the two germline ends. The V gene's germline CDR1 is ENHRY and CDR2 SYGVKD. CDR3 sequence reads: CAISGRGTASGGYTF. CDR3 sequence (DNA): TGTGCCATCAGCGGGAGGGGAACCGCCTCGGGGGGCTACACCTTC.

The gene calls are TRBV18 and TRBJ2-7, with TRBD1 identical over 10 bases. The CDR3 totals 17 residues. The V gene end was trimmed by 1 base and the J gene end by 6 bases; junction bases not matched to a gene: 12. Germline CDR1 and CDR2: KGHSH and LQKENI. CDR3 in DNA: TGTGCCAGCTCACCACTCCCGACAGGGGGCTCCAGGGGCGAGCAGTACTTC. Protein: CASSPLPTGGSRGEQYF.

The V gene is TRBV4-1, the J gene TRBJ2-1; 7 positions agree with TRBD1. J was trimmed by 10 bases and V by 1 base; bases with no gene match: 4. This CDR3 contains 13 residues. CDR1 and CDR2 (germline): MGHRA, YSYEKL. This CDR3 is CASSQGGQREQFF. The CDR3 DNA follows: TGCGCCAGCAGCCAAGGGGGACAGAGAGAGCAGTTCTTC.

The V gene is TRBV3-1 (or the pseudogene TRBV3-2), the J gene TRBJ2-5; no clear D gene. The CDR3 length is 13 residues. Trimming took off 0 bases at V and 7 bases at J, with 9 bases between the two ends. Germline CDR1 reads LGHDT; CDR2 reads YNNKEL (reference sequence). The CDR3 spells CASSQDRSGTQYF. The CDR3 DNA reads as TGTGCCAGCAGCCAAGACCGGTCAGGGACCCAGTACTTC.

This clone came up once. The rearrangement uses TRBV7-6 and TRBJ1-5, with D possibly matching TRBD1 (5 bases). V was trimmed by 1 base and J by 2 bases, leaving 15 bases between them. CDR3 length equals 17 residues. Germline CDR1 SGHVS, CDR2 FNYEAQ. This chain's CDR3 is CASSLEAVTVGNQPQHF. CDR3 sequence (DNA): TGTGCCAGCAGCTTAGAAGCGGTGACAGTAGGCAATCAGCCCCAGCATTTT.

This chain links TRBV3-1 (or the pseudogene TRBV3-2) with TRBJ1-1; D gene uncertain. Per germline, CDR1 LGHDT and CDR2 YNNKEL (reference sequence). This CDR3 region has 13 residues. Trimming pared 2 bases from V and 6 bases from J, leaving 10 bases between. The CDR3 nucleotides read TGTGCCAGCAGCCAATTAATTGAGGCTGAAGCTTTCTTT. As protein: CASSQLIEAEAFF.

The genes are TRBV3-1 (or the pseudogene TRBV3-2) and TRBJ1-1; D is uncertain. CDR3 size: 15 residues. V was trimmed by 4 bases and J by 1 base, leaving 13 bases between them. Germline assignment: CDR1 LGHDT and CDR2 YNNKEL (reference sequence). The CDR3 DNA sequence: TGTGCCAGCAGCCGACGGACGGGCAGGAACACTGAAGCTTTCTTT. Its protein product is CASSRRTGRNTEAFF.

V and J are TRBV6-5 and TRBJ1-6; TRBD1 is a possible D gene (6 bases). The CDR3 runs to 15 residues. In germline, CDR1 is MNHEY, CDR2 SVGAGI. V shed 2 bases and J shed 9 bases, with 14 bases lying between them. The DNA for the CDR3 is TGTGCCAGCAGTTACGATGGACAGTACGGTTCACCCCTCCACTTT. Protein: CASSYDGQYGSPLHF.